This TCR beta chain was found in a study of blood T cell repertoires in COVID-19. Produced via immunoSEQ multiplex PCR; TCRdb's table is partial and in-frame only. The data show about 230,000 clones, 85% to 90% seen once. Enrollment of patients from Seattle took place during active infection, with longitudinal follow-up. The sequence came from a man between 45 and 60 years old with COVID-19, enrolled during active disease. Sequencing was done on a sample of peripheral blood.

CDR3 nucleotides: TGTGCCAGTACGTGGCCCCCCGGGGGGGAATACACCGGGGAGCTGTTTTTT. It encodes CASTWPPGGEYTGELFF. V and J are TRBV19 and TRBJ2-2; 8 nucleotides align to TRBD2. J gave up 3 bases and V 7 bases, and 13 bases lay outside the gene matches. This CDR3 contains 17 residues. Germline V CDR1 and CDR2: LNHDA, SQIVND (reference sequence).